Following are 31 T cell receptor beta chains from one sample sequenced in a study of T-cell memory formation after mild COVID-19 (TCRdb year 2021). Receptor amplification or capture employed 5' RACE. For sequencing, an Illumina NovaSeq 6000 was employed. TCRdb took the public reads, trimmed them with fastp at Q25, ran MiXCR for clone calling and kept in-frame beta chains. Every entry covers one CDR3 protein and lists the most common genes and DNA from its rows. The table for this sample lists 410,000 or so distinct CDR3 sequences; roughly a quarter of them were counted only once. The ten largest clones capture about 12% of the sample. The specimen sequenced was PBMCs or a T cell subset sorted from them (not recorded which). The receptors were gathered from an adult woman who had mild COVID-19 (a few samples of this study predate the infection). The sample titles of this study are shuffled in the database, so cell type and time point are left out; the donor was told from shared clones.

This clonotype was seen a handful of times. The chain employs TRBV6-5 and TRBJ2-7; D unclear. The germline V gene encodes CDR1 MNHEY and CDR2 SVGAGI. CDR3 length: 16 amino acids. The germline V and J ends were trimmed by 0 bases and 0 bases, with 12 bases remaining between them. CDR3 bases: TGTGCCAGCAGTTACTCGATAAACACCCCCTCCTACGAGCAGTACTTC. Encoded protein: CASSYSINTPSYEQYF.

The rearrangement joins TRBV4-1 to TRBJ2-3; 12 nucleotides agree with TRBD2. This CDR3 spans 16 amino acids. J lost 5 bases, V lost 0 bases, and 3 bases had no gene match. The germline V gene encodes CDR1 MGHRA and CDR2 YSYEKL. CDR3 loop: CASSQDLAGGRDTQYF. CDR3 nucleotide sequence: TGCGCCAGCAGCCAAGATCTAGCGGGGGGGCGAGATACGCAGTATTTT.

This sequence joins TRBV5-6 and TRBJ1-6; D remains ambiguous. The CDR3 loop spans 13 amino acids. V lost 5 bases to trimming and J lost 7 bases, with 10 bases between them. Per the germline V gene, CDR1 is SGHDT and CDR2 is YYEEEE. DNA of the CDR3: TGTGCCAGCAGGAACCTCAGGAATTCACCCCTCCACTTT. This sequence encodes CASRNLRNSPLHF.

J is TRBJ2-6 and V is TRBV12-3 or TRBV12-4, with 7 bases fitting TRBD1. The CDR3 runs to 17 residues. J lost 0 bases, V lost 5 bases, and 7 bases had no gene match. The CDR3 reads CASSLGQAVSGANVLTF. The DNA for the CDR3 is TGTGCCAGCAGTCTAGGACAGGCGGTCTCTGGGGCCAACGTCCTGACTTTC.

The CDR3 here is CASGTDRGRDYNQPQHF. CDR3 DNA: TGTGCTAGTGGTACGGACAGGGGGCGAGATTACAATCAGCCCCAGCATTTT. The rearrangement uses TRBV12-5 and TRBJ1-5; 11 nucleotides align to TRBD1. The CDR3 totals 17 residues. Germline loops: CDR1 LGHNT, CDR2 FRNRAP. The junction had 9 bases not matched to a gene; V was cut back by 5 bases and J by 3 bases.

The genes are TRBV20-1 and TRBJ1-1; TRBD1 matches at 9 bases. V trimming: 3 bases; J trimming: 5 bases; junction bases outside the gene matches: 4. This CDR3 spans 13 amino acids. Germline V gene lookup returns CDR1 DFQATT and CDR2 SNEGSKA (reference sequence). The CDR3 protein is CSARGQGETEAFF. CDR3 nucleotide sequence: TGCAGTGCTAGGGGACAGGGCGAAACTGAAGCTTTCTTT.

This chain joins TRBV7-2 and TRBJ2-2; 11 bases are shared with TRBD2. The CDR3 consists of 16 residues. The J segment lost 7 bases and the V segment lost 4 bases, leaving 8 bases of the junction unmatched. Per germline, CDR1 SGHTA and CDR2 FQGNSA. The CDR3 DNA sequence: TGTGCCAGCAGCTCCGGCAGGCTAGCGGGAGGCGGGGAGCTGTTTTTT. Encoded protein: CASSSGRLAGGGELFF.

This clonotype has just a few counts. The genes are TRBV7-3 and TRBJ2-2, with 7 positions matching TRBD2. Unmatched junction bases numbered 11, after V lost 3 bases and J lost 4 bases. The CDR3 contains 17 residues. Germline lookup yields CDR1 SGHTA and CDR2 FQGTGA. The CDR3 loop reads CASSFGLAGVGTGELFF. CDR3 DNA sequence: TGTGCCAGCAGCTTTGGGTTGGCGGGAGTAGGCACCGGGGAGCTGTTTTTT. Full variable domain (outside the CDR3, taken from reference TRBV7-3 and TRBJ2-2): GAGVSQTPSNKVTEKGKYVELRCDPISGHTALYWYRQSLGQGPEFLIYFQGTGAADDSGLPNDRFFAVRPEGSVSTLKIQRTERGDSAVYLCASSFGLAGVGTGELFFGEGSRLTVL.

This clonotype came up a few times. The chain has TRBV5-1 and TRBJ2-1, with D perhaps matching TRBD1 (7 bases). Germline CDR1 is SGHRS and CDR2 is YFSETQ. The CDR3 runs 16 residues. Trimming stripped 0 bases from V and 7 bases from J, with 17 bases between. For the CDR3, the DNA is TGCGCCAGCAGCTTGGCGGCGGGGACAGTCCCTAATGAGCAGTTCTTC. This sequence encodes CASSLAAGTVPNEQFF.

This clonotype was seen only a few times. V is TRBV6-1 and J is TRBJ2-5; 8 bases are shared with TRBD1. CDR1 and CDR2 from the germline V gene are MNHNS and SASEGT. This CDR3 has 12 residues. Trimming at V came to 4 bases and at J to 5 bases, leaving 0 bases not matched to a gene. The CDR3 DNA is TGTGCCAGCAGTGGGACAGGGGAGACCCAGTACTTC. It encodes CASSGTGETQYF.

The chain uses TRBV11-2 and TRBJ2-3, with 7 bases identical to TRBD1. The CDR3 extends over 15 amino acids. Looked up from germline, CDR1 is SGHAT and CDR2 is FQNNGV. V was pared by 1 base and J by 5 bases, with 6 bases of the junction left unmatched. CDR3 loop: CASSLGRGPVDTQYF. The CDR3 region has the DNA TGTGCCAGCAGCTTAGGAAGGGGGCCTGTAGATACGCAGTATTTT.

This chain uses TRBV5-1 with TRBJ1-3, with unresolved D. Between the trimmed V and J ends, which lost 4 bases and 2 bases, there was a span of 16 bases. The length of the CDR3 is 16 residues. The germline CDR1 and CDR2 sequences are SGHRS and YFSETQ. The CDR3 DNA follows: TGCGCCAGCAGCCTGAGGGAACTCGGGCCTGGAAACACCATATATTTT. Residues: CASSLRELGPGNTIYF.

The V call is TRBV7-8, the J call TRBJ2-1; 12 nucleotides line up with TRBD2. Trimming removed 5 bases from V and 6 bases from J; junction bases left unmatched: 5. This CDR3 contains 15 residues. Germline V CDR1 and CDR2: SGHVS, FQNEAQ. The CDR3 spells CASSPTSGRSNEQFF. CDR3 in DNA: TGTGCCAGCAGCCCTACTAGCGGGAGGTCCAATGAGCAGTTCTTC.

V gene TRBV9 combines with J gene TRBJ1-2, with 10 positions matching TRBD1. This CDR3 region has 16 residues. CDR1 and CDR2 from the germline V gene are SGDLS and YYNGEE. V lost 1 base and J lost 5; bases outside the gene matches: 8. The CDR3 region has the DNA TGTGCCAGCAGCGTAAACCCCGCGGACAGGGGGTATGGCTACACCTTC. It specifies CASSVNPADRGYGYTF.

The chain employs TRBV20-1 and TRBJ2-5; D unclear. The germline V and J ends were trimmed by 1 base and 0 bases, with 15 bases remaining between them. CDR1 and CDR2 from the germline V gene are DFQATT and SNEGSKA (reference sequence). This CDR3 spans 16 amino acids. The CDR3 loop is CSARGYTNRDQETQYF. The CDR3 region has the DNA TGCAGTGCTAGAGGATACACTAACAGAGACCAAGAGACCCAGTACTTC.

The table lists this clonotype with a few counts. The CDR3, as DNA: TGTGCCAGCAGATTCCCGGGGGGAGGAGAGACCCAGTACTTC. Translation gives CASRFPGGGETQYF. V and J are TRBV5-5 and TRBJ2-5; 7 bases are shared with TRBD2. The CDR3 sequence is 14 residues long. Trimming cost V 5 bases and J 4 bases; bases outside gene matches: 8. Germline CDR1 and CDR2: SGHKS and YYEKEE (reference sequence).

The chain links TRBV6-5 to TRBJ1-6; 11 nucleotides line up with TRBD1. Germline V gene data show CDR1 as MNHEY and CDR2 as SVGAGI. CDR3 size: 15 residues. V was clipped by 2 bases and J by 10 bases; unmatched bases: 4. The CDR3: CASSYEGQGGSPLHF. CDR3 coding DNA: TGTGCCAGCAGTTACGAGGGACAGGGGGGCTCACCCCTCCACTTT.

This clonotype was detected only a few times. CDR3 in DNA: TGTGCCAGCAGCCAAGGGGACCGACAGGGTTGGAATGGCTACACCTTC. This encodes CASSQGDRQGWNGYTF. The chain carries TRBV3-1 and TRBJ1-2, with 7 positions matching TRBD1. CDR3 length: 16 residues. Germline CDR1 LGHDT, CDR2 YNNKEL (reference sequence). Trimming took 1 base from V and 6 from J; bases not matched to a gene: 11. The full variable domain, its missing parts supplied by reference TRBV3-1 and TRBJ1-2, is DTAVSQTPKYLVTQMGNDKSIKCEQNLGHDTMYWYKQDSKKFLKIMFSYNNKELIINETVPNRFSPKSPDKAHLNLHINSLELGDSAVYFCASSQGDRQGWNGYTFGSGTRLTVV.

V is TRBV18 and J is TRBJ2-3; a weak D match, TRBD2 (6 bases). V lost 5 bases and J 8 bases, leaving 17 bases between the germline ends. CDR1 is KGHSH, CDR2 LQKENI, per germline. CDR3 size: 14 residues. The CDR3 coding sequence is TGTGCCAGCTCATCGGAATCGAGCGGGCGTACGCAGTATTTT. This gives the protein CASSSESSGRTQYF. The variable domain in full, with the rest retrieved from reference TRBV18 and TRBJ2-3, is NAGVMQNPRHLVRRRGQEARLRCSPMKGHSHVYWYRQLPEEGLKFMVYLQKENIIDESGMPKERFSAEFPKEGPSILRIQQVVRGDSAAYFCASSSESSGRTQYFGPGTRLTVL.

This clonotype was observed a few times. The chain employs TRBV10-3 and TRBJ2-1, with D tentatively TRBD1 (5 bases). Germline-derived CDR1 and CDR2 are ENHRY and SYGVKD. The CDR3 length is 12 residues. Trimming shortened V by 5 bases and J by 15 bases, and 17 bases separated the two germline ends. CDR3 nucleotides: TGTGCCATCAGTCAGGACGGCCTAAGGGGGTTCTTC. This sequence encodes CAISQDGLRGFF.

This clonotype was found a few times. The gene calls are TRBV6-2 or TRBV6-3 and TRBJ2-5; TRBD2 aligns across 7 bases. The CDR3 sequence is 16 residues long. The V segment lost 8 bases and the J segment 2 bases; nucleotides outside the gene matches: 14. Per germline, CDR1 MNHEY and CDR2 SVGEGT. The chain's CDR3 is CASQDYTGAGQETQYF. As DNA, the CDR3 is TGTGCCAGCCAAGACTACACTGGAGCGGGGCAAGAGACCCAGTACTTC.

The J gene is TRBJ2-5, the V gene TRBV6-6; D possibly corresponds to TRBD2 (5 bases). Germline V gene lookup returns CDR1 MNHNY and CDR2 SVGAGI (reference sequence). The CDR3 contains 13 residues. Trimming left V 8 bases short and J 5 bases short, with 15 bases between. CDR3 nucleotide sequence: TGTGCCAGCTCCTCGACAAGGGAGGAGACCCAGTACTTC. It encodes CASSSTREETQYF.

In this sample, this clonotype turned up a few times. The gene calls are TRBV19 and TRBJ1-2; no definite D call. The V gene's germline CDR1 is LNHDA and CDR2 SQIVND (reference sequence). Trimming removed 2 bases at V and 0 bases at J, with 4 bases between. CDR3 length: 13 amino acids. The CDR3 loop reads CASSIMANYGYTF. The CDR3 coding sequence is TGTGCCAGTAGTATAATGGCTAACTATGGCTACACCTTC.

The genes are TRBV21-1 and TRBJ1-5; whether TRBD1, the table's D call, matches the DNA was not checked. TRBV21-1 is marked as a pseudogene. CDR3 size: 16 residues. The DNA for the CDR3 is TGTGCCAGCAGCCCCCCAAGGCAGACAGTTAATCAGCCCCAGCATTTT. Its translation is CASSPPRQTVNQPQHF.

This clonotype appeared a few times. The genes are TRBV19 and TRBJ2-2; weak D call: TRBD1 (5 bases). V dropped 9 bases and J dropped 2 bases, with 16 bases sitting between them. This CDR3 comprises 15 residues. Per the germline V gene, CDR1 is LNHDA and CDR2 is SQIVND (reference sequence). CDR3 sequence reads: CASRRSDTNTGELFF. DNA for the CDR3: TGTGCCAGCAGAAGGTCGGACACAAACACCGGGGAGCTGTTTTTT.

The chain recombines TRBV4-2 with TRBJ1-1; maybe TRBD1 (5 bases). The CDR3 contains 15 residues. V lost 4 bases and J 2 bases, leaving 14 bases between the germline ends. Germline loops: CDR1 LGHNA, CDR2 YNFKEQ. Written as DNA, the CDR3 is TGTGCCAGCAGCCCGTTTCCCGGGGGAAACACTGAAGCTTTCTTT. This gives the protein CASSPFPGGNTEAFF.

The sample holds a few counts of this clonotype. V usage is TRBV24-1 and J usage is TRBJ2-7, with 9 bases matching TRBD1. The germline V gene encodes CDR1 KGHDR and CDR2 SFDVKD. This CDR3 region has 15 residues. V lost 2 bases, J lost 1 base, and 2 bases stayed unmatched. CDR3 protein: CATSDSGQGSYEQYF. DNA for the CDR3: TGTGCCACCAGTGATTCGGGACAGGGTTCCTACGAGCAGTACTTC.

The chain employs TRBV7-8 and TRBJ2-1; 12 bases are a match to TRBD2. The germline CDR1 and CDR2 sequences are SGHVS and FQNEAQ. Trimming took 2 bases from V and 4 from J; bases not matched to a gene: 3. This CDR3 contains 16 residues. The CDR3 is CASSLRTSGIYNEQFF. CDR3 nucleotides: TGTGCCAGCAGCTTAAGGACTAGCGGGATTTACAATGAGCAGTTCTTC.

This chain joins TRBV5-4 and TRBJ2-3, with TRBD2 matching over 12 bases. CDR1 is SGHNT and CDR2 is YYREEE in the germline V gene (reference sequence). V dropped 0 bases and J dropped 2; count of bases not matched to a gene: 4. This CDR3 is built from 17 residues. The CDR3 bases are TGTGCCAGCAGCTTGGGTCTAGCGGGGGGGATCACAGATACGCAGTATTTT. Protein product: CASSLGLAGGITDTQYF.

V gene TRBV6-5 combines with J gene TRBJ1-2; D is perhaps TRBD1 (6 bases). The CDR3 loop spans 13 amino acids. Trimming stripped 8 bases from V and 6 bases from J, with 16 bases between. The V gene's germline CDR1 is MNHEY and CDR2 SVGAGI. The CDR3 DNA reads TGTGCCAGCTTGGTAAACAGGGCAGATGGCTACACCTTC. Translated, it gives CASLVNRADGYTF.

The chain employs TRBV7-8 and TRBJ1-6; TRBD1 might be the D (5 bases). The CDR3 runs to 14 residues. V dropped 5 bases and J dropped 8 bases, with 13 bases sitting between them. Germline CDR1 and CDR2: SGHVS and FQNEAQ. The chain's CDR3 is CASSRLGGDSPLHF. DNA for the CDR3: TGTGCCAGCAGCAGATTAGGAGGGGATTCACCCCTCCACTTT.